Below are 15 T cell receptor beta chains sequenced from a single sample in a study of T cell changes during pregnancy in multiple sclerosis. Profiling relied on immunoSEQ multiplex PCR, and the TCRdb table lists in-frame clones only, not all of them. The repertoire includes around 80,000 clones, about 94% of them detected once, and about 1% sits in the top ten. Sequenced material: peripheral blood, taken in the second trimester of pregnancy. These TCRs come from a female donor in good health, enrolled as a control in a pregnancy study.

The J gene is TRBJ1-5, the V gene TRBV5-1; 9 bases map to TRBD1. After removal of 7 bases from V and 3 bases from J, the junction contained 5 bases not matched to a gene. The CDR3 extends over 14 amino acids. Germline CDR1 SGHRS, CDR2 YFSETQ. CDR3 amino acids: CASSTGGFNQPQHF. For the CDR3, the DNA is TGCGCCAGCTCAACAGGGGGCTTCAATCAGCCCCAGCATTTT.

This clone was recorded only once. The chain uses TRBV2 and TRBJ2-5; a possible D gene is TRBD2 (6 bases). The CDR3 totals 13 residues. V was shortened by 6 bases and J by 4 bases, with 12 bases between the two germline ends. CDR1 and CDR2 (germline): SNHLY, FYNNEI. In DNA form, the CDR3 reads TGTGCCAGCAGGGGAGCGGGCAGAGAGACCCAGTACTTC. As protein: CASRGAGRETQYF.

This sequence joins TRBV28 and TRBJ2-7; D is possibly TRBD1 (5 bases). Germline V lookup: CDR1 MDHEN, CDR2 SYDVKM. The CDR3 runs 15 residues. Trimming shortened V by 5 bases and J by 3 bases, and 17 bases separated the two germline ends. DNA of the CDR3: TGTGCCAGCAGTACCCCCCAGACAGCTTACTACGAGCAGTACTTC. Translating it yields CASSTPQTAYYEQYF.

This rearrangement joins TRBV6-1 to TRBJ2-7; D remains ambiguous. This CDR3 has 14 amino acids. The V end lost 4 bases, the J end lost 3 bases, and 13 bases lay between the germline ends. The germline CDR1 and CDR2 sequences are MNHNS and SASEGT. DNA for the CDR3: TGTGCCAGCAGTGGCCTCGGCCAGGTCTACGAGCAGTACTTC. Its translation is CASSGLGQVYEQYF.

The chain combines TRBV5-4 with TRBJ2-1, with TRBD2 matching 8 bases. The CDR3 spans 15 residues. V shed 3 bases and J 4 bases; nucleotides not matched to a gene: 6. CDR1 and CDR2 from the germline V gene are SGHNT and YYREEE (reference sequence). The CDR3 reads CASSWPGGTYNEQFF. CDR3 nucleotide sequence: TGTGCCAGCAGCTGGCCGGGGGGGACTTACAATGAGCAGTTCTTC. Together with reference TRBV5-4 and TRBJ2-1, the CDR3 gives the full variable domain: ETGVTQSPTHLIKTRGQQVTLRCSSQSGHNTVSWYQQALGQGPQFIFQYYREEENGRGNFPPRFSGLQFPNYSSELNVNALELDDSALYLCASSWPGGTYNEQFFGPGTRLTVL.

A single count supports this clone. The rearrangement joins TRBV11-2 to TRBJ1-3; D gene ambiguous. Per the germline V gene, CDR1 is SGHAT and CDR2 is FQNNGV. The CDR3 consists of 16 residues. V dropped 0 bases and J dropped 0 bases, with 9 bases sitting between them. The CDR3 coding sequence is TGTGCCAGCAGCTTAGATTTAACCTACTCTGGAAACACCATATATTTT. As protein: CASSLDLTYSGNTIYF.

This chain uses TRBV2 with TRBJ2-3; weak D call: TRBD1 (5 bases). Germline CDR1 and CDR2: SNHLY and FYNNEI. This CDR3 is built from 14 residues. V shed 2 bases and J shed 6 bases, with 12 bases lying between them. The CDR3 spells CASSERTRVDTQYF. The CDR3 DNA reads TGTGCCAGCAGTGAACGGACACGCGTGGATACGCAGTATTTT.

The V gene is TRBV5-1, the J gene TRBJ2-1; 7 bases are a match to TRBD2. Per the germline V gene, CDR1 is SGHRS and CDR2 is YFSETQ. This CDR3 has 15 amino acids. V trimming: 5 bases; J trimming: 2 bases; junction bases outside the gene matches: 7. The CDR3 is CASSYASGTYNEQFF. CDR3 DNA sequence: TGCGCCAGCAGTTATGCTAGCGGAACCTACAATGAGCAGTTCTTC.

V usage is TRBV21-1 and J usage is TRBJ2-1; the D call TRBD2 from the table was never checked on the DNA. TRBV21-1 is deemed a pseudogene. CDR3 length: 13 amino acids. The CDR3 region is CATPGLPYREQFF. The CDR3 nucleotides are TGTGCCACTCCGGGACTACCCTACAGAGAGCAGTTCTTC.

The CDR3 sequence is CASSPGGTNEKLFF. The CDR3 DNA reads TGTGCCAGCAGCCCAGGGGGCACTAATGAAAAACTGTTTTTT. The chain couples TRBV5-4 to TRBJ1-4, with TRBD1 identical over 8 bases. Germline V CDR1 and CDR2: SGHNT, YYREEE (reference sequence). V shed 4 bases and J 2 bases; nucleotides not matched to a gene: 1. This CDR3 has 14 amino acids. Supplemented by reference TRBV5-4 and TRBJ1-4, the full variable domain reads ETGVTQSPTHLIKTRGQQVTLRCSSQSGHNTVSWYQQALGQGPQFIFQYYREEENGRGNFPPRFSGLQFPNYSSELNVNALELDDSALYLCASSPGGTNEKLFFGSGTQLSVL.

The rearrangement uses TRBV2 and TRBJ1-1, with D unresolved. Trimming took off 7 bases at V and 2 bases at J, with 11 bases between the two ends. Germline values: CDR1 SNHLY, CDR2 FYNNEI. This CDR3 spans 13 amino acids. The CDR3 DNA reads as TGTGCCAGCACCCTGTCTCTAAACACTGAAGCTTTCTTT. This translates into CASTLSLNTEAFF.

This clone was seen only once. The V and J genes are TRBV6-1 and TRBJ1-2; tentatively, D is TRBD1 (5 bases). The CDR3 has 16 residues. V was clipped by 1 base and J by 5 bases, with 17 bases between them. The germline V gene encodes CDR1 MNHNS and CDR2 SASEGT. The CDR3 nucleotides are TGTGCCAGCAGTGAAGTCAGGGCGGGGGATACTTATGGCTACACCTTC. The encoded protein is CASSEVRAGDTYGYTF.

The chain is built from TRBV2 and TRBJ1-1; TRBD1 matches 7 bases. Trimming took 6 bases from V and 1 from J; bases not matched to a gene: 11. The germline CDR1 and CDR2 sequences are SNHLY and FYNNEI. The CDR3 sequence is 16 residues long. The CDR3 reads CASRDDRDGGNTEAFF. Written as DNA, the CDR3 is TGTGCCAGCAGGGACGACAGGGACGGGGGGAACACTGAAGCTTTCTTT.

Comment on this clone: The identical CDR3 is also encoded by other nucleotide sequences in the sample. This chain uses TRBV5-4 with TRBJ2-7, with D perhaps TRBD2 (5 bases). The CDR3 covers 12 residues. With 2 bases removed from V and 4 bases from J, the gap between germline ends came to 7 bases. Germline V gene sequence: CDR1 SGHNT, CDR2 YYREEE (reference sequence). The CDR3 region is CASSLLGYEQYF. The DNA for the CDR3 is TGTGCCAGCAGCTTACTAGGTTACGAGCAGTACTTC.

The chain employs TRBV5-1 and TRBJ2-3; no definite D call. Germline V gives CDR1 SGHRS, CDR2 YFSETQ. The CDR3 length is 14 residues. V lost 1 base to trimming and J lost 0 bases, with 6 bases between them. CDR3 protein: CASSLQTSTDTQYF. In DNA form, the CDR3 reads TGCGCCAGCAGCTTGCAAACTAGCACAGATACGCAGTATTTT.